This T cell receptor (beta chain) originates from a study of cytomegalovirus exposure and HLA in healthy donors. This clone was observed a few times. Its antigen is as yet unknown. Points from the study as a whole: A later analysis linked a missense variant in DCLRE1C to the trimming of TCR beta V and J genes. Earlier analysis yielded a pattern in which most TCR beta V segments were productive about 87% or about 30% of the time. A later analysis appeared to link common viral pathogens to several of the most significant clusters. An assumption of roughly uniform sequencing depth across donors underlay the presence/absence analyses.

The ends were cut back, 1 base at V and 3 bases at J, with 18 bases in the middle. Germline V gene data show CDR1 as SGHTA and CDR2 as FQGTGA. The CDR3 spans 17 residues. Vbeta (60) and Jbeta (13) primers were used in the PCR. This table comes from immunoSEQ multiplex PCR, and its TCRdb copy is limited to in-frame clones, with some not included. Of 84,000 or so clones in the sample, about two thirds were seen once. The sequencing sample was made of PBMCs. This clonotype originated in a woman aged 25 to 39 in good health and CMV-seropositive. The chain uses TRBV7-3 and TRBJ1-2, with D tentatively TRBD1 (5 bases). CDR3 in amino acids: CASSLMVFGGGYYGYTF. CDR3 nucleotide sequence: TGTGCCAGCAGCTTAATGGTTTTCGGGGGGGGGTACTATGGCTACACCTTC.